This record covers a single T cell receptor (beta chain). No antigen is known for it. V lost 4 bases, J lost 7 bases, and 11 bases lay in between. The CDR3 extends over 14 amino acids. Germline V CDR1 and CDR2: MNHNS, SASEGT. This specimen belongs to a study of cytomegalovirus exposure and HLA in healthy donors. The wider study: Earlier findings included nearly 120 million unique TCR beta sequences obtained from about 180 million T cells.

PCR was performed using 60 Vbeta and 13 Jbeta primers. Authors' data handling: A later analysis tallied about 80 million unique TCR beta chains, around 10 million of them shared. The protocol was immunoSEQ multiplex PCR, while the TCRdb copy is restricted to in-frame clones and leaves out a portion. Clone size and the V and J calls come from that table; the DNA yielded D and trimming. In the table there are about 93,000 clones, about two thirds of which are singletons. General study results and limits: Productive rates of about 87% or about 30% were seen for most TCR beta V segments in an earlier analysis. V- and J-gene trimming in TCR beta was tied to a missense DCLRE1C variant by an analysis performed later.

The sample taken for sequencing was PBMCs. This clonotype was sampled from a boy younger than 18 in good health and CMV-seropositive. The chain recombines TRBV6-1 with TRBJ1-6; D ambiguous. Here the CDR3 reads CASSGRTANSPLHF. The CDR3 DNA is TGTGCCAGCAGTGGGAGGACGGCGAATTCACCCCTCCACTTT.